This T cell receptor (beta chain) was captured by sequencing in a study of blood T cell repertoires in COVID-19. Study background: COVID-19 samples, acute and convalescent, were from the United States, Italy and Spain.

Living in 24 US areas, the participants were between about 18 and 100 years of age. Cohort allocation depended upon clinical history that participants reported. The CDR3 covers 13 residues. Germline V gene sequence: CDR1 MNHEY, CDR2 SVGAGI. Between the trimmed V and J ends, which lost 1 base and 10 bases, there was a span of 8 bases. As handled by the study authors: Scientists estimated how many nucleated cells there were by amplifying reference gene primers. TCRdb's copy holds only in-frame clones and misses some; the assay was immunoSEQ multiplex PCR. V, J and clone size derive from that table, while D and trimming were established from the DNA sequence. This sample carries hundreds of thousands of clones, around 84% of them seen once, and the ten largest clones take around 4%.

This TCR derives from a man aged 30 to 39 with acute COVID-19. The sequencing input was PBMCs or T cells enriched from blood (not recorded which). The chain combines TRBV6-5 with TRBJ1-6, with D unresolved. The CDR3 DNA reads as TGTGCCAGCAGTTACTTCGGGGAATCACCCCTCCACTTT. Its translation: CASSYFGESPLHF.